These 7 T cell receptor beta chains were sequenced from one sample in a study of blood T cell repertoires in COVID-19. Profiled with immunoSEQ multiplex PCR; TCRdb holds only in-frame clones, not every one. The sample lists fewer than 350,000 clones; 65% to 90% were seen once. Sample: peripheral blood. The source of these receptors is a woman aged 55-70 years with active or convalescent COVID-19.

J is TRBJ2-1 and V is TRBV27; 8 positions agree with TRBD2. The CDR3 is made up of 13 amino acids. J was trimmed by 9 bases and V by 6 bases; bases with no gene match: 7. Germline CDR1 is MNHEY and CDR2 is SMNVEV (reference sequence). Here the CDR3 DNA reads TGTGCCAGCAGGCCGGGGGGGCCAAGTGAGCAGTTCTTC. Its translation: CASRPGGPSEQFF.

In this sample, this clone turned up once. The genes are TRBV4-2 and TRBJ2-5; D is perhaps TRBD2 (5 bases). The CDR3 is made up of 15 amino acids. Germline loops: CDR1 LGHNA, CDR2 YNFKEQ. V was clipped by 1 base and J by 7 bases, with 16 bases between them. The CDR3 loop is CASSQARRIGGTQYF. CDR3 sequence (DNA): TGTGCCAGCAGCCAAGCTAGGAGGATCGGTGGGACCCAGTACTTC.

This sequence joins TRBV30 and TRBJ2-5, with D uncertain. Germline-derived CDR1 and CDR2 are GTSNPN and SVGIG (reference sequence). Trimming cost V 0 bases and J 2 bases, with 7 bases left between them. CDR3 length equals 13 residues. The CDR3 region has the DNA TGTGCCTGGAGTGTAGACTTACAAGAGACCCAGTACTTC. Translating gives CAWSVDLQETQYF.

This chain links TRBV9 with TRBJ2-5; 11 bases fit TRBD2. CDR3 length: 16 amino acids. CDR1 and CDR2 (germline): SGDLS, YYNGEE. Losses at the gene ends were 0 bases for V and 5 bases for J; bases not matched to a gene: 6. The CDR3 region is CASSVVAGGPRETQYF. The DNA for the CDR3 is TGTGCCAGCAGCGTAGTAGCGGGGGGGCCTCGGGAGACCCAGTACTTC.

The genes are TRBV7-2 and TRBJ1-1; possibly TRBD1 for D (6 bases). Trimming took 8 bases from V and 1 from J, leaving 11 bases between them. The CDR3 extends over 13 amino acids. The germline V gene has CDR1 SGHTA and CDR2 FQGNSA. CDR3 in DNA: TGTGCCAGCTTATGGGACAAGAACACTGAAGCTTTCTTT. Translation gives CASLWDKNTEAFF.

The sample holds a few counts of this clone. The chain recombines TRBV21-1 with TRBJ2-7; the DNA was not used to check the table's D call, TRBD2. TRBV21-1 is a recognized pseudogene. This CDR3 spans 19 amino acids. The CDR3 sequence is CASSSPLQRVRILNHEQYF. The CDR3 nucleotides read TGTGCCAGCAGTTCCCCCCTCCAGCGAGTACGAATTTTGAACCACGAGCAGTACTTC.

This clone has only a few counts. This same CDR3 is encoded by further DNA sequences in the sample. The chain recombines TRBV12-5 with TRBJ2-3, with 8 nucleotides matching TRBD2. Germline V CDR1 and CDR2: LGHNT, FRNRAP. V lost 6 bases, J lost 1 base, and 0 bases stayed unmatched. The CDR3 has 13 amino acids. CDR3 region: CASGLAGTDTQYF. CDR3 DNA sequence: TGTGCTAGTGGACTAGCGGGCACAGATACGCAGTATTTT. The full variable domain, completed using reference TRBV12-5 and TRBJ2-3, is DARVTQTPRHKVTEMGQEVTMRCQPILGHNTVFWYRQTMMQGLELLAYFRNRAPLDDSGMPKDRFSAEMPDATLATLKIQPSEPRDSAVYFCASGLAGTDTQYFGPGTRLTVL.